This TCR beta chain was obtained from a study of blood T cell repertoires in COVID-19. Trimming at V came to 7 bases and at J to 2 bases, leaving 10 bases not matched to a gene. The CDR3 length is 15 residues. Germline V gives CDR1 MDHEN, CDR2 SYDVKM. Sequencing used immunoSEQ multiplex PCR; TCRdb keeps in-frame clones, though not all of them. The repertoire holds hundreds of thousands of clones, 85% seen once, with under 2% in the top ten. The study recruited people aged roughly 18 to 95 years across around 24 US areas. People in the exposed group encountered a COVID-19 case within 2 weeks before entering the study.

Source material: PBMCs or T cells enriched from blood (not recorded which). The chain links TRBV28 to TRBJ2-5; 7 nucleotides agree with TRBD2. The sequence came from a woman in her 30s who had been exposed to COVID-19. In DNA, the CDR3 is TGTGCCAGCACCTCCTCCGGGACTAATCAAGAGACCCAGTACTTC. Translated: CASTSSGTNQETQYF.